This T cell receptor (beta chain) is drawn from a study of OX40 agonist ivuxolimab in advanced cancers. V lost 4 bases to trimming and J lost 1 base; unmatched junction nucleotides: 7. Per germline, CDR1 LNHDA and CDR2 SQIVND (reference sequence). This CDR3 spans 17 amino acids. Notes on the study in general: Normalized expansion of T-cell clones was also low for some nonresponders.

On this clone: Its matching antigen is unknown.

TCRdb's copy holds only in-frame clones and misses some; the assay was immunoSEQ multiplex PCR. This sample yields about 82,000 clones, of which around 86% are seen a single time; 1.5% to 2% belongs to the top ten. This material consisted of CD4+ or CD8+ T cells sorted from blood, taken in a trial of the OX40 agonist ivuxolimab. The V call is TRBV19, the J call TRBJ2-7; 13 nucleotides match TRBD2. The receptor was derived from an adult with an advanced solid tumor such as melanoma, head and neck, liver or kidney cancer. The CDR3 loop reads CASSTLGLAGKSYEQYF. The DNA of the CDR3 is TGTGCCAGTAGTACACTGGGACTAGCGGGGAAATCCTACGAGCAGTACTTC. The variable domain in full, with the rest retrieved from reference TRBV19 and TRBJ2-7, is DGGITQSPKYLFRKEGQNVTLSCEQNLNHDAMYWYRQDPGQGLRLIYYSQIVNDFQKGDIAEGYSVSREKKESFPLTVTSAQKNPTAFYLCASSTLGLAGKSYEQYFGPGTRLTVT.